This TCR beta chain was documented in a study of cytotoxic CD8 clonotypes in ibrutinib-treated CLL. About the research overall: Responses: approximately 25 partial, 2 complete; after median approximately 70 months, about 15 stayed remitted, around twelve progressed. Timing of response sample collection was a median roughly 11 months after treatment start, with a range of 6 to 36. Broader study findings: Rising at ibrutinib response, clonality subsequently fell back toward baseline at progression. Few clonotypes were public, and these shrank or held steady under treatment.

The germline CDR1 and CDR2 sequences are SNHLY and FYNNEI. The length of the CDR3 is 13 residues. V trimming: 10 bases; J trimming: 5 bases; junction bases outside the gene matches: 9. The repertoire was sequenced with immunoSEQ multiplex PCR; TCRdb's copy has only in-frame clones and lacks some. There are roughly 24,000 clones in the sample; about 72% occur only once, and approximately 30% lies in the top ten. With regard to this clone: As yet, its antigen is unknown.

The sequence derives from a human donor with chronic lymphocytic leukemia. V gene TRBV2 combines with J gene TRBJ1-1; 8 bases fit TRBD1. Specimen: PBMCs, collected after 24 months of ibrutinib treatment. This CDR3 reads CATGQGIGTEAFF. DNA for the CDR3: TGTGCCACCGGACAGGGAATAGGGACTGAAGCTTTCTTT.